One sample yielded the 2 T cell receptor beta chains listed below, sequenced in a study of blood T cells in healthy people across ages. Next came a second PCR, run for about 6 to 12 cycles, which used a sample-barcoded 5' primer along with a J-beta primer mix. TCRdb called the 5' RACE reads again in MiXCR, with one record for every CDR3 protein. The sample lists hundreds of thousands of distinct CDR3 sequences, approximately 40% occurring once. The source material was blood. The receptors originated from a man at least 80 years old in good health.

This clonotype was counted only a few times. In DNA form, the CDR3 reads TGCAGTGCTAGAAGCGAAAGTGGGGGCTTGAGCTTTAGCAATCAGCCCCAGCATTTT. This gives the protein CSARSESGGLSFSNQPQHF. The rearrangement joins TRBV20-1 to TRBJ1-5, with D possibly matching TRBD1 (6 bases). The CDR3 totals 19 residues. Germline CDR1 is DFQATT and CDR2 is SNEGSKA (reference sequence). V was cut by 2 bases and J by 0 bases, with 23 bases left in between.

The chain combines TRBV3-1 with TRBJ2-7, with unresolved D. V was cut by 4 bases and J by 3 bases, with 10 bases left in between. This CDR3 has 13 residues. Germline CDR1 reads LGHDT; CDR2 reads YNNKEL (reference sequence). DNA of the CDR3: TGTGCCAGCAGCCGATCCGCCTACTACGAGCAGTACTTC. It encodes CASSRSAYYEQYF.